Listed below are T cell receptor beta chains from one sample, sequenced in a study of CD8 T cells in Susac syndrome. TCRdb passed the immunoSEQ multiplex PCR reads through MiXCR, listing each CDR3 protein once. Seen here are some 130,000 distinct CDR3 sequences, roughly 94% observed once, and the top ten hold 0.18%. Sequenced sample: CD8+ T cells from PBMCs. These receptors originate from a human donor with Susac syndrome. Each CDR3 is given with its conserved first and last residue. A D gene is named only where the DNA matches it firmly. Part of the rows lack a size; the others show once, few, many or a class for expanded clones.

>TRBJ1-2|once|TRBV6-5|-
CASSSGPTLNYGYTF
TGTGCCAGCAGCAGCGGGCCAACACTCAACTATGGCTACACCTTC
>TRBJ2-7|-|TRBV7-9|-
CASSLGPSEQYF
TGTGCCAGCAGCTTAGGGCCGTCCGAGCAGTACTTC
>TRBJ1-5|-|TRBV2|-
CASVRQANQPQHF
TGTGCCAGCGTTCGACAGGCCAATCAGCCCCAGCATTTT
>TRBJ1-3|-|TRBV28|-
CASSFPPREYTGNTIYF
TGTGCCAGCAGTTTCCCCCCAAGGGAGTACACTGGAAACACCATATATTTT
>TRBJ1-3|-|TRBV11-3|-
CASSSWTVDSGNTIYF
TGTGCCAGCAGCAGCTGGACGGTCGACTCTGGAAACACCATATATTTT
>TRBJ2-7|-|TRBV6-2/TRBV6-3|-
CASSPNVHEQYF
TGTGCCAGCAGCCCCAATGTCCACGAGCAGTACTTC
>TRBJ2-2|-|TRBV27|-
CASSLSSLLELFF
TGTGCCAGCAGTTTATCATCCCTGCTTGAGCTGTTTTTT
>TRBJ2-1|-|TRBV20-1|TRBD2
CSARDGRSSYNEQFF
TGCAGTGCTAGAGACGGGAGGAGCTCCTACAATGAGCAGTTCTTC
>TRBJ2-7|-|TRBV6-5|-
CASRTSYEQYF
TGTGCCAGCCGGACCTCCTACGAGCAGTACTTC
>TRBJ2-7|-|TRBV14|TRBD2
CASSRSGSASYEQYF
TGTGCCAGCAGCCGCAGCGGGAGCGCCTCCTACGAGCAGTACTTC
>TRBJ2-7|-|TRBV29-1|-
CSVISAGGYEQYF
TGCAGCGTTATATCAGCCGGGGGCTACGAGCAGTACTTC
>TRBJ2-7|-|TRBV7-9|-
CASSLPVSYEQYF
TGTGCCAGCAGCCTCCCCGTAAGCTACGAGCAGTACTTC
>TRBJ2-2|-|TRBV10-3|-
CAIVDSTGELFF
TGTGCCATCGTCGACAGCACCGGGGAGCTGTTTTTT
>TRBJ1-2|once|TRBV29-1|TRBD1
CSVPTGGLLYGYTF
TGCAGCGTCCCGACAGGGGGGCTTTTGTATGGCTACACCTTC
>TRBJ2-3|-|TRBV4-1|TRBD2
CASSQDVASGLTDTQYF
TGCGCCAGCAGCCAAGATGTGGCTAGCGGACTCACAGATACGCAGTATTTT
>TRBJ1-3|-|TRBV29-1|-
CSVGVDGGNTIYF
TGCAGCGTTGGAGTGGATGGTGGAAACACCATATATTTT
>TRBJ1-1|-|TRBV5-1|-
CASTIGGYTEAFF
TGCGCCAGCACCATCGGGGGGTACACTGAAGCTTTCTTT
>TRBJ2-7|-|TRBV12-3/TRBV12-4|-
CASSLARGFLYEQYF
TGTGCCAGCAGTTTAGCCAGAGGCTTTCTATACGAGCAGTACTTC
>TRBJ1-5|-|TRBV27|-
CASSLSGVGQPQHF
TGTGCCAGCAGTTTATCCGGGGTTGGACAGCCCCAGCATTTT
>TRBJ1-5|-|TRBV10-3|-
CAIRSLGDNQPQHF
TGTGCCATCAGATCCCTCGGGGACAATCAGCCCCAGCATTTT
>TRBJ2-1|once|TRBV9|TRBD1
CASSAPTGALYNEQFF
TGTGCCAGCAGCGCCCCGACAGGGGCTCTCTACAATGAGCAGTTCTTC
>TRBJ2-3|-|TRBV4-1|-
CASSQPTKGRPSGDTQYF
TGCGCCAGCAGCCAACCCACTAAGGGCAGGCCAAGTGGGGATACGCAGTATTTT
>TRBJ2-1|-|TRBV20-1|-
CSATLRPANDEQFF
TGCAGTGCTACCCTTAGACCGGCAAACGATGAGCAGTTCTTC
>TRBJ2-2|-|TRBV24-1|-
CATSALDLPGELFF
TGTGCCACCAGTGCCCTAGATCTCCCCGGGGAGCTGTTTTTT
>TRBJ1-5|-|TRBV2|-
CASRGGQPQHF
TGTGCCAGCAGAGGAGGTCAGCCCCAGCATTTT
>TRBJ2-3|-|TRBV20-1|TRBD1
CSARDPGQGSIPSTDTQYF
TGCAGTGCTAGAGATCCAGGACAGGGCTCTATTCCTAGCACAGATACGCAGTATTTT
>TRBJ2-3|-|TRBV2|-
CASSERASGLDTQYF
TGTGCCAGCAGTGAACGGGCCTCTGGGTTGGATACGCAGTATTTT
>TRBJ2-1|-|TRBV15|-
CASDGGGEQFF
TGTGCATCCGACGGGGGCGGTGAGCAGTTCTTC
>TRBJ2-5|-|TRBV28|TRBD1
CASRPDRQETQYF
TGTGCCAGCAGGCCGGACAGGCAAGAGACCCAGTACTTC
>TRBJ2-1|-|TRBV24-1|-
CATSDSTGSHPTEQFF
TGTGCCACCAGTGATTCTACCGGGTCCCATCCGACAGAGCAGTTCTTC
>TRBJ2-4|-|TRBV7-9|-
CASSPRGDRTLAKNIQYF
TGTGCCAGCAGCCCCCGGGGAGACAGGACCTTAGCCAAAAACATTCAGTACTTC
>TRBJ2-3|-|TRBV28|-
CAILTPVYPDTQYF
TGTGCCATATTAACACCAGTTTACCCAGATACGCAGTATTTT
>TRBJ2-7|-|TRBV3-1|TRBD1
CASSQDGGTGYEQYF
TGTGCCAGCAGCCAAGATGGAGGGACAGGCTACGAGCAGTACTTC
>TRBJ2-7|-|TRBV29-1|TRBD2
CSVHLAGRLGEQYF
TGCAGCGTTCATCTAGCGGGAAGGTTAGGTGAGCAGTACTTC
>TRBJ2-7|-|TRBV6-5|TRBD1
CASSPGQAPYEQYF
TGTGCCAGCAGCCCGGGACAGGCCCCCTACGAGCAGTACTTC
>TRBJ2-3|-|TRBV23-1|-
CASMSRGDTQYF
TGCGCCAGCATGTCGAGGGGAGATACGCAGTATTTT
>TRBJ2-1|-|TRBV9|TRBD2
CASSVDSGSWLEQFF
TGTGCCAGCAGCGTAGATAGCGGGAGCTGGTTGGAGCAGTTCTTC